One and the same sample provided the 19 T cell receptor beta chains below, sequenced in a study of cytomegalovirus exposure and HLA in healthy donors. A multiplex PCR was run with 60 Vbeta primers and 13 Jbeta primers. TCRdb's table, derived via immunoSEQ multiplex PCR, lists solely in-frame clones and lacks some. The sample has approximately 150,000 clones; around 76% are singletons. Sequenced material: PBMCs. All receptors come from a woman aged 40 to 49 in good health and CMV-seronegative.

This clone has more than one count but fewer than ten. The chain combines TRBV11-2 with TRBJ2-7; TRBD2 matches at 7 bases. The CDR3 extends over 15 amino acids. J was trimmed by 2 bases and V by 1 base; bases with no gene match: 5. The germline V gene has CDR1 SGHAT and CDR2 FQNNGV. DNA for the CDR3: TGTGCCAGCAGCTTAGGGGCGGGAGCACCCTACGAGCAGTACTTC. Amino acid sequence: CASSLGAGAPYEQYF.

The chain employs TRBV2 and TRBJ2-4, with D perhaps matching TRBD2 (5 bases). The CDR3 length is 14 residues. Trimming took 3 bases from V and 0 from J, leaving 6 bases between them. In germline, CDR1 is SNHLY, CDR2 FYNNEI. Here the CDR3 reads CASSDGLAKNIQYF. The DNA for the CDR3 is TGTGCCAGCAGTGATGGACTAGCCAAAAACATTCAGTACTTC.

The chain combines TRBV6-1 with TRBJ2-2, with 9 bases that match TRBD2. Germline CDR1 is MNHNS and CDR2 is SASEGT. V shed 4 bases and J 3 bases; nucleotides not matched to a gene: 3. The CDR3 contains 15 residues. CDR3 in DNA: TGTGCCAGCAGTGCGTTAGCGGGAGACACCGGGGAGCTGTTTTTT. Its protein product is CASSALAGDTGELFF.

The J gene is TRBJ2-7, the V gene TRBV30; TRBD1 matches 9 bases. The CDR3 runs 13 residues. J gave up 5 bases and V 7 bases, and 9 bases lay outside the gene matches. Germline CDR1 reads GTSNPN; CDR2 reads SVGIG (reference sequence). The CDR3: CALSGQGFNEQYF. CDR3 DNA: TGTGCCTTATCCGGACAGGGGTTTAACGAGCAGTACTTC.

This rearrangement joins TRBV5-1 to TRBJ2-2, with 7 nucleotides matching TRBD1. Trimming cost V 4 bases and J 0 bases; bases outside gene matches: 3. The CDR3 is 15 amino acids. The germline gives CDR1 SGHRS, CDR2 YFSETQ. The DNA of the CDR3 is TGCGCCAGCAGCGCCGGGACAGCGAACACCGGGGAGCTGTTTTTT. Translation: CASSAGTANTGELFF.

This clone was picked up one time. The chain is built from TRBV2 and TRBJ2-3; 7 nucleotides match TRBD2. Germline V lookup: CDR1 SNHLY, CDR2 FYNNEI. After removal of 8 bases from V and 1 base from J, the junction contained 6 bases not matched to a gene. The CDR3 is 14 residues long. This CDR3 is CASGGAGRTDTQYF. The CDR3 bases are TGTGCCAGCGGGGGAGCGGGACGCACAGATACGCAGTATTTT.

This clone was seen only once. This chain connects TRBV11-3 to TRBJ1-1; D not certain. This CDR3 spans 15 amino acids. V gave up 5 bases and J gave up 3 bases, with 16 bases separating them. Germline CDR1 SGHNT, CDR2 YENEEA. CDR3 in amino acids: CASSLGAEGYTEAFF. CDR3 coding DNA: TGTGCCAGCAGCCTCGGCGCGGAGGGCTACACTGAAGCTTTCTTT. Full variable domain (outside the CDR3, taken from reference TRBV11-3 and TRBJ1-1): EAGVVQSPRYKIIEKKQPVAFWCNPISGHNTLYWYLQNLGQGPELLIRYENEEAVDDSQLPKDRFSAERLKGVDSTLKIQPAELGDSAVYLCASSLGAEGYTEAFFGQGTRLTVV.

The chain couples TRBV5-1 to TRBJ1-1; weak D call: TRBD1 (6 bases). Trimming took 2 bases from V and 11 from J, leaving 16 bases between them. Germline V gene lookup returns CDR1 SGHRS and CDR2 YFSETQ. The CDR3 has 13 amino acids. The DNA of the CDR3 is TGCGCCAGCAGCTTAGATTTAACAGGGAAGGCTTTCTTT. This codes for CASSLDLTGKAFF.

V is TRBV15 and J is TRBJ1-4; maybe TRBD1 (6 bases). Per germline, CDR1 LNHNV and CDR2 YYDKDF (reference sequence). Trimming stripped 0 bases from V and 0 bases from J, with 11 bases between. This CDR3 has 17 amino acids. The CDR3, as DNA: TGTGCCACCAGCAGAGATGGGGGGGCTGCAACTAATGAAAAACTGTTTTTT. Translating it yields CATSRDGGAATNEKLFF.

This sequence joins TRBV2 and TRBJ1-4, with D perhaps TRBD1 (6 bases). The CDR3 is 13 residues long. V was clipped by 8 bases and J by 5 bases, with 12 bases between them. CDR1 and CDR2 (germline): SNHLY, FYNNEI. CDR3 nucleotide sequence: TGTGCCAGCTGGACAGACATCAATGAAAAACTGTTTTTT. This translates into CASWTDINEKLFF.

V is TRBV7-9 and J is TRBJ2-3; tentatively, D is TRBD1 (6 bases). Germline-derived CDR1 and CDR2 are SEHNR and FQNEAQ (reference sequence). The CDR3 loop spans 14 amino acids. V lost 7 bases to trimming and J lost 3 bases, with 14 bases between them. CDR3: CASTREGGTDTQYF. The CDR3 nucleotides read TGTGCCAGCACCAGGGAAGGGGGAACAGATACGCAGTATTTT.

The genes are TRBV19 and TRBJ2-1; 12 bases fit TRBD2. The CDR3 has 17 amino acids. CDR1 and CDR2 from the germline V gene are LNHDA and SQIVND (reference sequence). The V segment lost 2 bases and the J segment 2 bases; nucleotides outside the gene matches: 4. CDR3 region: CASSIPLAGGTYNEQFF. CDR3 nucleotide sequence: TGTGCCAGTAGTATACCACTAGCGGGAGGCACCTACAATGAGCAGTTCTTC.

The rearrangement links TRBV5-1 to TRBJ2-3; a weak D match, TRBD2 (6 bases). The CDR3 spans 15 residues. The germline gives CDR1 SGHRS, CDR2 YFSETQ. V lost 9 bases and J 1 base, leaving 18 bases between the germline ends. In DNA form, the CDR3 reads TGCGCCACCTCTGGGGGGAGCCCGGGCACAGATACGCAGTATTTT. Encoded protein: CATSGGSPGTDTQYF.

This clone was detected a few times. The chain has TRBV11-2 and TRBJ2-3; D gene unclear. Looked up from germline, CDR1 is SGHAT and CDR2 is FQNNGV. The CDR3 is 16 residues long. Trimming shortened V by 5 bases and J by 2 bases, and 17 bases separated the two germline ends. CDR3 bases: TGTGCCAGCAGCGTAGGTGGTGCGGTCTTCACAGATACGCAGTATTTT. This sequence encodes CASSVGGAVFTDTQYF.

The rearrangement uses TRBV28 and TRBJ2-5, with D perhaps TRBD1 (5 bases). With 6 bases removed from V and 2 bases from J, the gap between germline ends came to 10 bases. From germline, CDR1 is MDHEN and CDR2 SYDVKM. The CDR3 runs 13 residues. The CDR3 sequence is CASSHQGQETQYF. For the CDR3, the DNA is TGTGCCAGCAGCCACCAGGGTCAAGAGACCCAGTACTTC.

The CDR3 spells CATSRDRGGVGVGANVLTF. CDR3 sequence (DNA): TGTGCCACCAGCAGAGATCGCGGGGGCGTGGGGGTTGGGGCCAACGTCCTGACTTTC. The chain combines TRBV15 with TRBJ2-6; D might be TRBD2 (7 bases). V lost 0 bases, J lost 3 bases, and 18 bases lay in between. The CDR3 totals 19 residues. From germline, CDR1 is LNHNV and CDR2 YYDKDF (reference sequence).

The chain employs TRBV5-5 and TRBJ1-5; perhaps TRBD1 as D (5 bases). Deletions cut 5 bases from V and 7 bases from J, with 16 bases between. Germline lookup yields CDR1 SGHKS and CDR2 YYEKEE (reference sequence). The CDR3 is made up of 14 amino acids. For the CDR3, the DNA is TGTGCCAGCAGTTATCAGGGTCAGGGACAGCCCCAGCATTTT. Translation: CASSYQGQGQPQHF.

V is TRBV2 and J is TRBJ2-1, with 8 bases aligning to TRBD2. V gave up 4 bases and J gave up 5 bases; unmatched junction bases: 7. Germline V gene data show CDR1 as SNHLY and CDR2 as FYNNEI. CDR3 size: 15 residues. CDR3 amino acids: CASSVFGSGNNEQFF. The CDR3 DNA is TGTGCCAGCAGTGTCTTTGGTAGCGGGAACAATGAGCAGTTCTTC.

V gene TRBV27 combines with J gene TRBJ2-3, with D maybe TRBD2 (6 bases). V was clipped by 3 bases and J by 3 bases, with 13 bases between them. The germline CDR1 and CDR2 sequences are MNHEY and SMNVEV (reference sequence). The CDR3 sequence is 15 residues long. CDR3 in amino acids: CASSFLGRWTDTQYF. CDR3 in DNA: TGTGCCAGCAGTTTCCTCGGGAGATGGACAGATACGCAGTATTTT.